The next 8 T cell receptor beta chains were all read from a single sample in a study of response to subunit inactivated influenza vaccine. TCRdb re-derived calls from the RT-PCR reads in MiXCR, one entry per CDR3 protein. This sample yields about 570,000 distinct CDR3 sequences, of which roughly 10% are seen a single time; 11% belongs to the top ten. These same data were also listed under a study on T cells expressing NK-cell markers. From that study: Libraries used 5'RACE template switching adding universal primer site and UMIs.

The sample in question was PBMCs from blood, obtained on the day of vaccination. These receptors all stem from a man in his fifties or sixties who received an inactivated influenza vaccine.

This rearrangement joins TRBV7-8 to TRBJ2-1, with a weak D call TRBD1 (5 bases). CDR1 is SGHVS, CDR2 FQNEAQ, per germline. V was cut by 1 base and J by 9 bases, with 16 bases left in between. The CDR3 contains 15 residues. CDR3 sequence: CASSLGRQGVSEQFF. CDR3 nucleotide sequence: TGTGCCAGCAGCTTAGGCCGACAAGGGGTGAGTGAGCAGTTCTTC.

Only a few counts were recorded for this clonotype. The CDR3 region has the DNA TGTGCCAGCAGCTTAGAGGTGGTGGGAAATGAGCAGTTCTTC. Protein product: CASSLEVVGNEQFF. V is TRBV11-2 and J is TRBJ2-1, with D unresolved. Trimming left V 0 bases short and J 7 bases short, with 10 bases between. The V gene's germline CDR1 is SGHAT and CDR2 FQNNGV. The CDR3 is 14 residues long.

The V call is TRBV2, the J call TRBJ2-2; TRBD2 might be the D (5 bases). Germline assignment: CDR1 SNHLY and CDR2 FYNNEI. V gave up 6 bases and J gave up 1 base, with 18 bases separating them. This CDR3 contains 17 residues. The CDR3 region is CASRASPYRGNTGELFF. The DNA for the CDR3 is TGTGCCAGCAGGGCCTCCCCCTATCGGGGGAACACCGGGGAGCTGTTTTTT.

The chain links TRBV3-1 to TRBJ2-1; 11 bases are shared with TRBD2. Germline trimming cut 3 bases from V and 7 bases from J; bases unmatched to any gene: 11. This CDR3 is 17 amino acids long. CDR1 is LGHDT, CDR2 YNNKEL, per germline (reference sequence). CDR3 protein: CASSHLGLAGGGNEQFF. The CDR3 DNA reads as TGTGCCAGCAGCCACTTGGGTCTAGCGGGAGGAGGTAATGAGCAGTTCTTC.

This clonotype was seen repeatedly, ten times or more. The chain links TRBV6-2 or TRBV6-3 to TRBJ1-1; D uncertain. Trimming left V 2 bases short and J 1 base short, with 11 bases between. CDR1 is MNHEY and CDR2 is SVGEGT in the germline V gene. The CDR3 is made up of 15 amino acids. The CDR3 DNA follows: TGTGCCAGCAGTTACCCCGGACTCTCGAACACTGAAGCTTTCTTT. It is translated as CASSYPGLSNTEAFF.

In its sample, this clonotype was seen a few times. CDR3 coding DNA: TGTGCCAGCAGCTCAACGACAGGGGGTAATGAGCAGTTCTTC. Translated, it gives CASSSTTGGNEQFF. The chain joins TRBV11-2 to TRBJ2-1; 9 bases fit TRBD1. Germline V CDR1 and CDR2: SGHAT, FQNNGV. V lost 4 bases and J lost 7; bases outside the gene matches: 5. The CDR3 loop spans 14 amino acids. Looking up the rest from reference TRBV11-2 and TRBJ2-1 gives the full variable domain: EAGVAQSPRYKIIEKRQSVAFWCNPISGHATLYWYQQILGQGPKLLIQFQNNGVVDDSQLPKDRFSAERLKGVDSTLKIQPAKLEDSAVYLCASSSTTGGNEQFFGPGTRLTVL.

This clonotype was seen only a few times. The chain is built from TRBV11-2 and TRBJ2-1; D assignment may be TRBD1 or TRBD2 (5 bases each). The ends were cut back, 7 bases at V and 9 bases at J, with 10 bases in the middle. Looked up from germline, CDR1 is SGHAT and CDR2 is FQNNGV. The CDR3 is made up of 11 amino acids. The CDR3 nucleotides are TGTGCCAGCACCACTGGGGGTGAGCAGTTCTTC. Residues: CASTTGGEQFF.

The chain is built from TRBV3-1 and TRBJ1-2, with a possible D match to TRBD1 (6 bases). This CDR3 is built from 14 residues. Per germline, CDR1 LGHDT and CDR2 YNNKEL (reference sequence). V lost 3 bases, J lost 1 base, and 9 bases lay in between. CDR3 in DNA: TGTGCCAGCAGCCACCGGGGGCGTAACTATGGCTACACCTTC. Residues: CASSHRGRNYGYTF.